This T cell receptor beta chain derives from a study of breast tumors, draining lymph nodes, adjacent tissues. Study results and limitations: Data fit most tumor T cells coming from lymph node, expanding in tumor.

Breast cancer patients provided tissue from their axillary draining lymph nodes. TCRdb re-called the multiplex PCR reads with MiXCR, one entry per CDR3 protein. The table lists some 120,000 distinct CDR3 sequences, approximately 20% of them singletons. The ends were cut back, 5 bases at V and 10 bases at J, with 12 bases in the middle. The CDR3 covers 12 residues. The germline gives CDR1 SGHVS, CDR2 FNYEAQ. In this sample, this clonotype turned up many times. Its specificity is unknown. This clonotype originated in a female donor with breast cancer. Some clones in this sample may be carry-over from other donors' samples. The chain recombines TRBV7-6 with TRBJ2-1; no reliable D call. The material sequenced was axillary lymph node tissue. CDR3 residues: CASSLPLGEQFF. The CDR3 DNA is TGTGCCAGCAGCCTCCCACTGGGCGAGCAGTTCTTC. Full variable domain (rest looked up from reference TRBV7-6 and TRBJ2-1): GAGVSQSPRYKVTKRGQDVALRCDPISGHVSLYWYRQALGQGPEFLTYFNYEAQQDKSGLPNDRFSAERPEGSISTLTIQRTEQRDSAMYRCASSLPLGEQFFGPGTRLTVL.